A selection of T cell receptor beta chains follows, all from one sample in a study of siplizumab effects on memory and regulatory T cells. Profiled with immunoSEQ multiplex PCR; TCRdb holds only in-frame clones, not every one. The sample gives some 100,000 clones, roughly nine tenths of which show up once; approximately 0.75% is in the top ten. The source material was Tregs sorted from blood. The receptors shown here come from a human donor in good health. CDR3s include the opening cysteine and the closing phenylalanine or tryptophan. A D gene is named only where the DNA matches it firmly. For some rows the clone size is stated as once, few or many, or as a class when expanded; others skip it.

d_gene: TRBD1
v_gene: TRBV7-9
j_gene: TRBJ1-4
abundance: NA
CDR3nt: TGTGCCAGCAGCTTAAGGGCAGGGGGGACTAATGAAAAACTGTTTTTT
CDR3aa: CASSLRAGGTNEKLFF

d_gene: TRBD2
v_gene: TRBV11-3
j_gene: TRBJ2-1
abundance: NA
CDR3nt: TGTGCCAGCAGCTTTCGCGGGGGGTACAATGAGCAGTTCTTC
CDR3aa: CASSFRGGYNEQFF

d_gene: NA
v_gene: TRBV27
j_gene: TRBJ1-4
abundance: NA
CDR3nt: TGTGCCAGCAGTTTATCTCCCCCCAGGTGGGGGGAAAAACTGTTTTTT
CDR3aa: CASSLSPPRWGEKLFF

d_gene: TRBD1
v_gene: TRBV7-9
j_gene: TRBJ2-7
abundance: NA
CDR3nt: TGTGCCAGCAGCTCACAAGGGACAGATTTCCTCGAGCAGTACTTC
CDR3aa: CASSSQGTDFLEQYF

d_gene: NA
v_gene: TRBV7-2
j_gene: TRBJ1-2
abundance: NA
CDR3nt: TGTGCCAGCAGCTTGAGGACCGGGCAGGTTTATGGCTACACCTTC
CDR3aa: CASSLRTGQVYGYTF

d_gene: TRBD1
v_gene: TRBV2
j_gene: TRBJ1-1
abundance: NA
CDR3nt: TGTGCCAGCAATGTGGACAGGGGGTTTACTGAAGCTTTCTTT
CDR3aa: CASNVDRGFTEAFF

d_gene: NA
v_gene: TRBV7-9
j_gene: TRBJ1-2
abundance: NA
CDR3nt: TGTGCCAGCAGCTTTTCGAGGGGATCGCAAGGCTACACCTTC
CDR3aa: CASSFSRGSQGYTF

d_gene: TRBD1
v_gene: TRBV10-2
j_gene: TRBJ1-4
abundance: once
CDR3nt: TGCGCCAGCAGACCGGGACAGTCTAATGAAAAACTGTTTTTT
CDR3aa: CASRPGQSNEKLFF

d_gene: NA
v_gene: TRBV2
j_gene: TRBJ2-7
abundance: NA
CDR3nt: TGTGCCAGCAGTGCCAGCGGAGTTGGGAACGAGCAGTACTTC
CDR3aa: CASSASGVGNEQYF

d_gene: TRBD1
v_gene: TRBV5-1
j_gene: TRBJ1-1
abundance: NA
CDR3nt: TGCGCCAGCAGCCCAGGACAGGTGAACACTGAAGCTTTCTTT
CDR3aa: CASSPGQVNTEAFF

d_gene: NA
v_gene: TRBV6-5
j_gene: TRBJ2-7
abundance: once
CDR3nt: TGTGCCAGCAGTTACTCGATATCCGGAGAGCAGTACTTC
CDR3aa: CASSYSISGEQYF

d_gene: TRBD2
v_gene: TRBV5-1
j_gene: TRBJ2-3
abundance: NA
CDR3nt: TGCGCCAGCAGCTTGGATCTAGCGGGAGGCGCAGATACGCAGTATTTT
CDR3aa: CASSLDLAGGADTQYF